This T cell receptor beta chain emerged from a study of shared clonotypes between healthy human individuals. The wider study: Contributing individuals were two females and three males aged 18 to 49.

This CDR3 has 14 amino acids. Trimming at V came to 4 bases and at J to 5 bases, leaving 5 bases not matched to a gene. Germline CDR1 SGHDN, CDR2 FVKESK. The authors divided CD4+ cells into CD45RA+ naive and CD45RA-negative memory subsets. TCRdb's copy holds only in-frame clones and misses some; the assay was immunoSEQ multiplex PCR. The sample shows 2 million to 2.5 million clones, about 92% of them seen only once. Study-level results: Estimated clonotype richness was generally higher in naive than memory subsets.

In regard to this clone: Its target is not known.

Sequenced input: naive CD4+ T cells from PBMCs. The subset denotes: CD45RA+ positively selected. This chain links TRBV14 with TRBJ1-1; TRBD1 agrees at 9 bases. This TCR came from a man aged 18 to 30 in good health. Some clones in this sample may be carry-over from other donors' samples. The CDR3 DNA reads TGTGCCAGCAGCCGGGAACAGGGGGCGACTGAAGCTTTCTTT. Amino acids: CASSREQGATEAFF.